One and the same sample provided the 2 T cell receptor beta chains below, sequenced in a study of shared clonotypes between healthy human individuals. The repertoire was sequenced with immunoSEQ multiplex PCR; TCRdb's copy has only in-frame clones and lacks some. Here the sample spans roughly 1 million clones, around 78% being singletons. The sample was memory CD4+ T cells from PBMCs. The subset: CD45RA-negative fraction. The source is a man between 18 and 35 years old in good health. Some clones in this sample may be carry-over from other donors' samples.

In DNA, the CDR3 is TGTGCCAGCAGTCGACGACAGCCCGGTGACACTGAAGCTTTCTTT. This codes for CASSRRQPGDTEAFF. This chain connects TRBV6-5 to TRBJ1-1, with D possibly being TRBD1 (5 bases). This CDR3 has 15 residues. The germline CDR1 and CDR2 sequences are MNHEY and SVGAGI. V lost 5 bases and J 3 bases, leaving 16 bases between the germline ends.

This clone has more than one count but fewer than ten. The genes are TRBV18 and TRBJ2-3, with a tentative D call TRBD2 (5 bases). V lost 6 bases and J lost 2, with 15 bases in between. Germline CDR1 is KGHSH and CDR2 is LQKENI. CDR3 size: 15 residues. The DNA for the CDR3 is TGTGCCAGCTCCCCTCCCAGCGGAGCCACAGATACGCAGTATTTT. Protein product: CASSPPSGATDTQYF.